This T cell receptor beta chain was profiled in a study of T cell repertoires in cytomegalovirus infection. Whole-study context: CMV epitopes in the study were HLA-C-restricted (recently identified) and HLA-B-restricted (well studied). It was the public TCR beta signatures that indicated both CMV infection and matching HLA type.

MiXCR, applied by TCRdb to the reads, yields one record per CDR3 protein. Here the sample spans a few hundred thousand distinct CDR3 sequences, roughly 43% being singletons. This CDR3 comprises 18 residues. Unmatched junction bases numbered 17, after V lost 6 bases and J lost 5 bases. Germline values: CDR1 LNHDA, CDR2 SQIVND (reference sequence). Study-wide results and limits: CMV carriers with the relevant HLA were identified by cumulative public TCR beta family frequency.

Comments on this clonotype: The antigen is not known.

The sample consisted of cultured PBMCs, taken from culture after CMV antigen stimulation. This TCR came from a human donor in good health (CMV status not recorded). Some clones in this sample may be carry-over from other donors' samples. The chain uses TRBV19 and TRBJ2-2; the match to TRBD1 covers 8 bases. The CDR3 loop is CASSFRQGFPERTGELFF. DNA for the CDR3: TGTGCCAGTAGCTTTAGACAGGGGTTTCCCGAACGGACCGGGGAGCTGTTTTTT.